One TCR beta chain is described in this entry. Its antigen remains unidentified. This sample is drawn from a study of regulatory T cells in long-lasting Graves disease. Study findings and constraints: Persistent disease samples used TRBV28, TRBJ1-2 and TRBJ2-5 preferentially. With 2,500 to 3,500 shared public clonotypes, persistent patients exceeded new patients, who shared about a thousand. The small sample size may have reduced accuracy.

Germline loops: CDR1 LNHNV, CDR2 YYDKDF (reference sequence). This CDR3 has 13 residues. V was shortened by 5 bases and J by 6 bases, with 11 bases between the two germline ends. Investigators prepared the TCR beta libraries by applying iRepertoire HTBI primers and Arm-PCR of CDR3 regions. MiXCR, run by TCRdb on the multiplex PCR reads, gives a single entry per CDR3 protein. The table includes hundreds of thousands of distinct CDR3 sequences, 16% detected once. Specified time point: newly diagnosed GD, antithyroid drugs for less than 3 months. Extracted RNA from PBMCs served as the source of the TCR library. The sample was also reused in another study, on T cells in Graves' hyperthyroidism and ophthalmopathy. That source adds: Hyperthyroidism was newly diagnosed in patients aged 18 to 65 (duration under 2 months).

Source: peripheral blood mononuclear cells (PBMCs), taken at new diagnosis, from a patient treated with antithyroid drugs. The sequence was obtained from a middle-aged man with Graves disease. V gene TRBV15 combines with J gene TRBJ2-1; a weak D match, TRBD2 (5 bases). CDR3: CATSLDGINEQFF. CDR3 in DNA: TGTGCCACCAGCCTCGACGGGATCAATGAGCAGTTCTTC.